This note documents a single T cell receptor (beta chain) sequence. The source of the sample is a study of cytomegalovirus exposure and HLA in healthy donors. V lost 3 bases and J lost 7, with 8 bases in between. CDR1 is KGHSH, CDR2 LQKENI, per germline. CDR3 length equals 12 residues. 60 Vbeta and 13 Jbeta primers were used in PCR. Profiled with immunoSEQ multiplex PCR; TCRdb holds only in-frame clones, not every one. In the table there are around 230,000 clones, 70% to 90% of which are singletons. The chain is built from TRBV18 and TRBJ2-3; D uncertain. This clonotype originated in a girl aged 2 to 10 in good health and CMV-seronegative. The sequencing sample was made of PBMCs. This CDR3 is CASSPSEYTQYF. In DNA form, the CDR3 reads TGTGCCAGCTCACCTTCGGAGTATACGCAGTATTTT.